The source of this TCR beta chain is a study of blood T cell repertoires in COVID-19. CDR1 MNHNS and CDR2 SASEGT come from the germline V gene. CDR3 length: 15 amino acids. The V segment lost 2 bases and the J segment 4 bases; nucleotides outside the gene matches: 7. TCRdb's copy holds only in-frame clones and misses some; the assay was immunoSEQ multiplex PCR. The sample lists 160,000 or so clones; roughly four fifths were seen once. V is TRBV6-1 and J is TRBJ1-2; 7 bases fit TRBD1. This TCR was sampled from a human donor in a cohort sampled during active COVID-19. Sequencing input: peripheral blood. The CDR3 DNA reads as TGTGCCAGCAGTGAAACTACAGGGGTTGGCTATGGCTACACCTTC. It yields the protein CASSETTGVGYGYTF.